The 27 T cell receptor beta chains below all came from one sample that was sequenced in a study of shared clonotypes between healthy human individuals. The data were produced by immunoSEQ multiplex PCR, yet TCRdb's version contains in-frame clones alone and is incomplete. The repertoire holds roughly 1,600,000 clones, around 98.5% seen once, with 0.36% in the top ten. The sample consisted of naive CD4+ T cells sorted from blood. Indicated subset: CD45RA+ positively selected. These receptors were obtained from a man aged 25 to 40 in good health.

The chain links TRBV27 to TRBJ1-1, with unresolved D. Deletions cut 6 bases from V and 5 bases from J, with 13 bases between. CDR1 is MNHEY, CDR2 SMNVEV, per germline (reference sequence). This CDR3 contains 13 residues. CDR3 nucleotides: TGTGCCAGCAGCTACGGTCGTGGGACTGAAGCTTTCTTT. As protein: CASSYGRGTEAFF.

V usage is TRBV7-8 and J usage is TRBJ1-2; D perhaps matches TRBD1 (5 bases). Germline V gene sequence: CDR1 SGHVS, CDR2 FQNEAQ. Trimming shortened V by 7 bases and J by 4 bases, and 25 bases separated the two germline ends. The CDR3 extends over 17 amino acids. CDR3 sequence: CASTPTSGTYNGYGYTF. For the CDR3, the DNA is TGTGCCAGCACTCCAACCTCCGGGACCTACAACGGCTATGGCTACACCTTC.

V gene TRBV6-1 combines with J gene TRBJ2-1; D not resolved. CDR1 and CDR2 (germline): MNHNS, SASEGT. The length of the CDR3 is 13 residues. V was clipped by 6 bases and J by 1 base, with 7 bases between them. The CDR3 DNA sequence: TGTGCCAGCAGGGATTGGTCCTACAATGAGCAGTTCTTC. Amino acid sequence: CASRDWSYNEQFF.

V gene TRBV19 combines with J gene TRBJ2-2; D is undetermined. V gave up 4 bases and J gave up 5 bases, with 8 bases separating them. Germline CDR1 is LNHDA and CDR2 is SQIVND (reference sequence). The CDR3 spans 13 residues. The CDR3 region is CASSRLGTGELFF. The DNA of the CDR3 is TGTGCCAGTAGTAGATTGGGGACCGGGGAGCTGTTTTTT.

The chain links TRBV11-2 to TRBJ1-3, with 7 bases identical to TRBD1. Trimming cost V 1 base and J 3 bases; bases outside gene matches: 12. This CDR3 has 18 amino acids. Germline V gene sequence: CDR1 SGHAT, CDR2 FQNNGV. CDR3 sequence (DNA): TGTGCCAGCAGCTTAGGGGCCAGGGGGAAAGTGAGTGGAAACACCATATATTTT. This translates into CASSLGARGKVSGNTIYF.

This clone was counted a single time. This sequence joins TRBV30 and TRBJ2-1; D may be TRBD1 (5 bases). Germline V gives CDR1 GTSNPN, CDR2 SVGIG (reference sequence). CDR3 length: 14 amino acids. V dropped 8 bases and J dropped 2 bases, with 16 bases sitting between them. The CDR3 region is CAQGAEDPYNEQFF. In DNA form, the CDR3 reads TGTGCCCAAGGGGCTGAGGATCCCTACAATGAGCAGTTCTTC.

The chain is built from TRBV11-2 and TRBJ2-1; 13 bases fit TRBD2. The CDR3 is 16 amino acids. CDR1 and CDR2 (germline): SGHAT, FQNNGV. With V trimmed by 5 bases and J by 4 bases, 5 bases remained unmatched. The CDR3 coding sequence is TGTGCCAGCAGCACGTCACTAGCGGGAGGGTACAATGAGCAGTTCTTC. Amino acid sequence: CASSTSLAGGYNEQFF.

This clone was seen just once. The J gene is TRBJ2-6, the V gene TRBV19; 10 bases line up with TRBD2. This CDR3 has 19 amino acids. Germline CDR1 is LNHDA and CDR2 is SQIVND (reference sequence). V lost 1 base to trimming and J lost 0 bases; unmatched junction nucleotides: 6. CDR3 nucleotides: TGTGCCAGTAGTATAGTTGCTAGCGGGAGCTCCTCTGGGGCCAACGTCCTGACTTTC. Amino acids: CASSIVASGSSSGANVLTF.

The chain uses TRBV12-5 and TRBJ2-3; TRBD1 aligns across 8 bases. The germline CDR1 and CDR2 sequences are LGHNT and FRNRAP. This CDR3 is 15 amino acids long. Losses at the gene ends were 5 bases for V and 0 bases for J; bases not matched to a gene: 4. CDR3: CASGQDRVSTDTQYF. Written as DNA, the CDR3 is TGTGCTAGTGGTCAGGACAGGGTGAGCACAGATACGCAGTATTTT.

This rearrangement joins TRBV7-9 to TRBJ1-2, with TRBD1 identical over 7 bases. The CDR3 length is 18 residues. With V trimmed by 0 bases and J by 0 bases, 10 bases remained unmatched. Germline-derived CDR1 and CDR2 are SEHNR and FQNEAQ (reference sequence). The CDR3 DNA reads TGTGCCAGCAGCTTAGCTAAGACAGGGAGCCCGCCTAACTATGGCTACACCTTC. This translates into CASSLAKTGSPPNYGYTF.

J is TRBJ2-1 and V is TRBV5-1, with D perhaps TRBD2 (5 bases). The CDR3 covers 14 residues. Germline CDR1 SGHRS, CDR2 YFSETQ. Between the trimmed V and J ends, which lost 1 base and 10 bases, there was a span of 15 bases. For the CDR3, the DNA is TGCGCCAGCAGCTTGACTAGGAATACGATCGAGCAGTTCTTC. This gives the protein CASSLTRNTIEQFF.

V usage is TRBV13 and J usage is TRBJ2-1; perhaps D is TRBD1 or TRBD2 (5 bases each). The CDR3 covers 15 residues. CDR1 is PRHDT and CDR2 is FYEKMQ in the germline V gene (reference sequence). Trimming left V 5 bases short and J 4 bases short, with 15 bases between. CDR3 sequence reads: CASSPTTGPYNEQFF. DNA for the CDR3: TGTGCCAGCAGCCCAACTACGGGGCCATACAATGAGCAGTTCTTC.

This clone was counted once. This chain uses TRBV5-6 with TRBJ1-2; 8 bases are shared with TRBD1. CDR3 length: 12 amino acids. Germline CDR1 SGHDT, CDR2 YYEEEE. V lost 3 bases to trimming and J lost 7 bases; unmatched junction nucleotides: 2. The CDR3 is CASSYTGGGYTF. CDR3 DNA: TGTGCCAGCAGCTACACAGGGGGTGGCTACACCTTC.

The chain couples TRBV19 to TRBJ2-1; the match to TRBD1 covers 8 bases. CDR3 length equals 13 residues. The trim removed 6 bases at V and 9 bases at J, leaving 7 bases unmatched. Germline loops: CDR1 LNHDA, CDR2 SQIVND (reference sequence). CDR3 DNA sequence: TGTGCCAGTAGGGGACAGGCTGGGAGTGAGCAGTTCTTC. Translation: CASRGQAGSEQFF.

The genes are TRBV7-9 and TRBJ2-3; TRBD2 aligns across 11 bases. This CDR3 contains 16 residues. Germline V gene lookup returns CDR1 SEHNR and CDR2 FQNEAQ (reference sequence). Losses at the gene ends were 3 bases for V and 3 bases for J; bases not matched to a gene: 5. CDR3 DNA: TGTGCCAGCAGCTTCCCGACTAGCGGGGCTACAGATACGCAGTATTTT. It encodes CASSFPTSGATDTQYF.

The chain links TRBV5-1 to TRBJ2-5; D gene unclear. V gave up 0 bases and J gave up 1 base, with 7 bases separating them. This CDR3 contains 14 residues. Germline-derived CDR1 and CDR2 are SGHRS and YFSETQ. The DNA of the CDR3 is TGCGCCAGCAGCTTGGCGAAATCCCAAGAGACCCAGTACTTC. It codes for CASSLAKSQETQYF.

The rearrangement links TRBV27 to TRBJ2-1, with TRBD2 identical over 9 bases. Trimming took 6 bases from V and 4 from J; bases not matched to a gene: 10. The CDR3 spans 16 residues. Per the germline V gene, CDR1 is MNHEY and CDR2 is SMNVEV (reference sequence). CDR3 in amino acids: CASSLPLAGPYNEQFF. The DNA for the CDR3 is TGTGCCAGCAGCCTCCCACTAGCGGGCCCGTACAATGAGCAGTTCTTC.

This rearrangement joins TRBV5-4 to TRBJ2-7; 7 bases fit TRBD1. Germline lookup yields CDR1 SGHNT and CDR2 YYREEE (reference sequence). Trimming removed 4 bases from V and 2 bases from J; junction bases left unmatched: 6. The CDR3 spans 14 residues. CDR3 nucleotide sequence: TGTGCCAGCAGCCGAGGACAGGCTACCTACGAGCAGTACTTC. Translation gives CASSRGQATYEQYF.

This clone showed up just once. V and J are TRBV28 and TRBJ2-3; 9 nucleotides line up with TRBD1. V trimming: 7 bases; J trimming: 2 bases; junction bases outside the gene matches: 7. This CDR3 is 15 amino acids long. In germline, CDR1 is MDHEN, CDR2 SYDVKM. CDR3 amino acids: CASTAGTGNTDTQYF. DNA for the CDR3: TGTGCCAGCACTGCCGGGACAGGGAACACAGATACGCAGTATTTT.

This chain connects TRBV10-3 to TRBJ1-5; D gene uncertain. The V gene lost 3 bases and the J gene lost 1 base, with 7 bases spanning the gap. This CDR3 is built from 14 residues. The V gene's germline CDR1 is ENHRY and CDR2 SYGVKD. CDR3 in amino acids: CAISDLGSNQPQHF. CDR3 bases: TGTGCCATCAGTGATTTGGGGAGCAATCAGCCCCAGCATTTT.

This clone was found once. The chain joins TRBV4-1 to TRBJ1-2; no reliable D call. The length of the CDR3 is 16 residues. Germline assignment: CDR1 MGHRA and CDR2 YSYEKL. V dropped 2 bases and J dropped 4 bases, with 17 bases sitting between them. CDR3 nucleotide sequence: TGCGCCAGCAGCCAAACCCCGGGATTTTCTTCCTATGGCTACACCTTC. Translating it yields CASSQTPGFSSYGYTF.

V and J are TRBV30 and TRBJ2-3; 8 bases are shared with TRBD1. The CDR3 sequence is 14 residues long. The trim removed 5 bases at V and 7 bases at J, leaving 11 bases unmatched. From germline, CDR1 is GTSNPN and CDR2 SVGIG (reference sequence). The CDR3 coding sequence is TGTGCCTGGGGTGGCGGCGGGACAGGTAATACGCAGTATTTT. Protein sequence: CAWGGGGTGNTQYF.

The chain joins TRBV27 to TRBJ2-5, with D possibly TRBD2 on 5 matching bases. The CDR3 extends over 14 amino acids. The V end was cut by 2 bases, the J end by 4 bases, with 11 bases between. The germline gives CDR1 MNHEY, CDR2 SMNVEV (reference sequence). CDR3 amino acids: CASSLRAAVETQYF. For the CDR3, the DNA is TGTGCCAGCAGTTTACGAGCGGCGGTAGAGACCCAGTACTTC.

V and J are TRBV29-1 and TRBJ2-1; TRBD2 is a possible D gene (5 bases). Trimming removed 4 bases from V and 8 bases from J, with 21 bases in between. Germline CDR1 and CDR2: SQVTM and ANQGSEA. The CDR3 extends over 15 amino acids. CDR3 region: CSVASLGFGDDEQFF. The CDR3 nucleotides are TGCAGCGTTGCTTCTTTGGGATTCGGGGATGATGAGCAGTTCTTC.

This clone was observed a single time. The chain has TRBV2 and TRBJ2-5; a weak D match, TRBD1 (5 bases). Germline V gives CDR1 SNHLY, CDR2 FYNNEI. Trimming removed 6 bases at V and 5 bases at J, with 10 bases between. The CDR3 is made up of 12 amino acids. The CDR3 bases are TGTGCCAGCAGGGTGTCAGGGGAGACCCAGTACTTC. Translation: CASRVSGETQYF.

The CDR3 nucleotides read TGTGCCAGCAGTTACGTACAGGGGGTCAGCAATGAGCAGTTCTTC. It specifies CASSYVQGVSNEQFF. The chain combines TRBV6-5 with TRBJ2-1; 8 bases line up with TRBD1. Per germline, CDR1 MNHEY and CDR2 SVGAGI. J was trimmed by 6 bases and V by 2 bases; bases with no gene match: 6. This CDR3 is 15 amino acids long.

This clone has just one count. As DNA, the CDR3 is TGTGCCAGCAGCGTAGAGAAGTCCGGGGGGCGGAACACCGGGGAGCTGTTTTTT. It translates to CASSVEKSGGRNTGELFF. This rearrangement joins TRBV9 to TRBJ2-2; D is possibly TRBD2 (7 bases). The CDR3 has 18 amino acids. Germline V gene sequence: CDR1 SGDLS, CDR2 YYNGEE. Trimming removed 0 bases at V and 1 base at J, with 16 bases between.